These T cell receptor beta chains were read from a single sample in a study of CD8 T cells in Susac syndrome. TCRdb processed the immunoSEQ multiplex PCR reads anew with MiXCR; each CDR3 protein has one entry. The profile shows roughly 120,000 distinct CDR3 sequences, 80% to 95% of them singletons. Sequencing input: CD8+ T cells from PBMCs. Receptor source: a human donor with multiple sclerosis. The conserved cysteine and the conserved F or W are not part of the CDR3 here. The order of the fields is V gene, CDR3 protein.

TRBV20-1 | SATADRTDTQY
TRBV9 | ASSETSGGIQETQY
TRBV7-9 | ATSTRNLNTEAF
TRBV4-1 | ASSQEVPSYNEQF
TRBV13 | ASSPQNRGRETQY
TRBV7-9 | ASRHGQINEETQY
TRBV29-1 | SVEDRRLEENIQY
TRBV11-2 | ASSLSSGFSEAF
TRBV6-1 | ASSGLAGLVYEQY
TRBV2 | ASSPGPRADTQY
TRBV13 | ASSLVAGGANEQF
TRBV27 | ASSSRVYLYEQY
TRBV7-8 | ASSLRLRGPAYNEQF
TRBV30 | AWSSGTGLGQPQH
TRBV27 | ASSGTAAGPEAF
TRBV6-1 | AEQGGSNEQF
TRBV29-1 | SVELTSGSAAQETQY
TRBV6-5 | ASSRQLSTNEKLF
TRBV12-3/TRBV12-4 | ASSLSLEQY
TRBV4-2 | ASSQDRPAYNEQF
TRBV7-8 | ASSSRQGPTGELF
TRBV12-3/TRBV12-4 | ASSPGLAGGHQF
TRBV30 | AWSADSYSGTTIY
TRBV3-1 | ASSQEWGTSGRDANTGELF
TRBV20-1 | SSSYGSLNTEAF
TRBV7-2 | ASSPGRGSTIQY
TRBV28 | ATTTRRIPSETQY
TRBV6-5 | ASSSPRRGQDTQY
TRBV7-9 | ASSQQVMNTEAF
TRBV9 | ASSAPGGETQY
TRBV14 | ASSQVAGTHGYT
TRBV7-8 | ASSPSEGQGTYEQY
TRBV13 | ASSPRGRDTQY
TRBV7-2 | ASSLRGEETQY
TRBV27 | ASGTTGMNTEAF
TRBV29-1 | SVPTSRSAQY
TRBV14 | ASSLWAGAETQY
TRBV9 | ASSVAGGNYEQY
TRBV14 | ASSELVSEAF
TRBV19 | ASSIALAGFVEQF
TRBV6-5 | ASSYLLAGTDTQY
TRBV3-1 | ASSQGGAYEQY
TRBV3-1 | ASSQGARVASTDTQY
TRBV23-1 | ASSAKPGSGGAIDEQF
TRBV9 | ASSVAWQVGRGEQF
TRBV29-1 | SVKRGGPYNEQF
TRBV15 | ATSRSDDRSSYEQY
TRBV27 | ASSLGPYYEQY
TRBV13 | ASSLDSRVGAEAF
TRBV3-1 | ASSQGLATNEKLF
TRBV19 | ASIRGPEAF